This T cell receptor (beta chain) came from a study of beta chain features in type 1 diabetes. Overall study: Patients did not differ from healthy donors in age, gender or cell yield.

A note on this clone: Its target is unknown.

The CDR3 is 15 residues long. V was clipped by 0 bases and J by 1 base, with 9 bases between them. Germline CDR1 and CDR2: LNHNV and YYDKDF (reference sequence). The whole isolated RNA underwent reverse transcription, so sequencing captured expressed TCRB transcripts. Assay: immunoSEQ multiplex PCR; the TCRdb copy retains only in-frame clones and omits some. Here the sample spans about 620,000 clones, roughly 16% being singletons. Study results and limitations: Within patients, naive, central memory and Treg TCRB repertoires seemed more similar than within healthy donors. Whatever favoring of shorter templates PCR might show would apply equally to patients and controls.

V gene TRBV15 combines with J gene TRBJ1-1; tentative D call: TRBD1 (6 bases). The sample comprised naive CD4+ T cells from blood. This receptor was obtained from a man younger than 35 in good health. The CDR3 DNA reads as TGTGCCACCAGCAGAGATGGGGGCGAGAACACTGAAGCTTTCTTT. It yields the protein CATSRDGGENTEAFF. The variable domain in full, completed from reference TRBV15 and TRBJ1-1, reads DAMVIQNPRYQVTQFGKPVTLSCSQTLNHNVMYWYQQKSSQAPKLLFHYYDKDFNNEADTPDNFQSRRPNTSFCFLDIRSPGLGDTAMYLCATSRDGGENTEAFFGQGTRLTVV.